This is a list of T cell receptor beta chains from one sample in a study of shared clonotypes between healthy human individuals. Generated by immunoSEQ multiplex PCR, the TCRdb table keeps only in-frame clones and is missing some. The data hold millions of clones, with approximately 94% observed a single time. Sequenced: naive CD4+ T cells sorted from blood. The receptors originated from a man in his late teens or twenties in good health. CDR3s include the opening cysteine and the closing phenylalanine or tryptophan. A D gene is named only where the DNA matches it firmly. The listing skips clone size in some rows; elsewhere it reads once, few, many or a size class.

CDR3nt | CDR3aa | v_gene | abundance | j_gene | d_gene
TGTGCCAGCAGCTTTGGGCTAGCGGGAAACACAGATACGCAGTATTTT | CASSFGLAGNTDTQYF | TRBV12-1 | - | TRBJ2-3 | -
TGTGCCAGCTCACCCTACCGACCGACCACCCTCCACTTT | CASSPYRPTTLHF | TRBV18 | - | TRBJ1-6 | -
TGCGCCAGCAGCTGGTCCGGGGTCCAAGAGACCCAGTACTTC | CASSWSGVQETQYF | TRBV5-1 | - | TRBJ2-5 | -
TGTGCCAGCATTCCCGGGACATTCCGTGGCTACACCTTC | CASIPGTFRGYTF | TRBV18 | - | TRBJ1-2 | -
TGCGCCAGCAGTGACAGGGTCAGCTCTGGAAACACCATATATTTT | CASSDRVSSGNTIYF | TRBV10-1 | - | TRBJ1-3 | -
TGTGCCAGCAGTTACAAGGTGCAGGGTTGGAATCAGCCCCAGCATTTT | CASSYKVQGWNQPQHF | TRBV6-6 | - | TRBJ1-5 | -
TGTGCCAGTATGGGATCACAGGGGGCTGGCAATCAGCCCCAGCATTTT | CASMGSQGAGNQPQHF | TRBV19 | - | TRBJ1-5 | TRBD1
TGTGCCAGCAGTTGGGGGGCAGGGAAAGAGGAGACCCAGTACTTC | CASSWGAGKEETQYF | TRBV11-2 | - | TRBJ2-5 | -
TGTGCCAGTAGTTCCATCGCCCGATCGACATTAGGTGGCTACACCTTC | CASSSIARSTLGGYTF | TRBV19 | - | TRBJ1-2 | -
TGTGCCAGCAGCCCCCGAATTGTGGATTCACCCCTCCACTTT | CASSPRIVDSPLHF | TRBV5-5 | - | TRBJ1-6 | -
TGTGCCAGTAGTGGGGCCGGCCGCGGTGGTAGCAATCAGCCCCAGCATTTT | CASSGAGRGGSNQPQHF | TRBV19 | - | TRBJ1-5 | -
TGTGCCAGCAGTGGGCTGGGGGTCGGAAACACCATATATTTT | CASSGLGVGNTIYF | TRBV2 | - | TRBJ1-3 | -
TGTGCCAGCAGCCGAGACCCGGGGAGGGGCACTGAAGCTTTCTTT | CASSRDPGRGTEAFF | TRBV6-5 | once | TRBJ1-1 | -
TGTGCCAGCAGCTTGGGACTAGCAGAACAAGAGACCCAGTACTTC | CASSLGLAEQETQYF | TRBV11-2 | - | TRBJ2-5 | TRBD2
TGTGCCAGCAGCCAAACTACAGGGTCGCTTGGCTACACCTTC | CASSQTTGSLGYTF | TRBV5-5 | - | TRBJ1-2 | -
TGTGCCAGCAGGGACAGGGTCCCTCAGCCCCAGCATTTT | CASRDRVPQPQHF | TRBV2 | once | TRBJ1-5 | TRBD1
TGTGCCAGCAGTGAAACGGCAGGGAACTACGAGCAGTACTTC | CASSETAGNYEQYF | TRBV6-1 | - | TRBJ2-7 | -
TGTGCCAGCAATTACGCGGGGACCCAAGAGACCCAGTACTTC | CASNYAGTQETQYF | TRBV2 | - | TRBJ2-5 | -
TGTGCCATCAGTGAGGCTCGTGTTACGCAGTATTTT | CAISEARVTQYF | TRBV10-3 | - | TRBJ2-3 | -
TGTGCCACCAGCAGAGGCCAGCGGGGATTGGAGACCCAGTACTTC | CATSRGQRGLETQYF | TRBV15 | - | TRBJ2-5 | TRBD2
TGTGCCTCGCGCGGGGGCACCTCTAACTATGGCTACACCTTC | CASRGGTSNYGYTF | TRBV19 | - | TRBJ1-2 | -
TGTGCCAGCAGCCCCCCGGACAGGGTAAGAGAGCAGTACTTC | CASSPPDRVREQYF | TRBV11-2 | - | TRBJ2-7 | TRBD1
TGTGCCAGCAGCCTCCAGGGGAACGCAGATACGCAGTATTTT | CASSLQGNADTQYF | TRBV14 | - | TRBJ2-3 | -
TGTGCCAGCAGTTACGGCCCGGGTGGGGCCAACGTCCTGACTTTC | CASSYGPGGANVLTF | TRBV6-5 | once | TRBJ2-6 | -
TGCGCCAGCAGCCTTCCGACAGGGAACACTGAAGCTTTCTTT | CASSLPTGNTEAFF | TRBV5-1 | once | TRBJ1-1 | -
TGTGCCAGCAGCGTAGAAGGGGCCCACTATGGCTACACCTTC | CASSVEGAHYGYTF | TRBV9 | - | TRBJ1-2 | -
TGTGCCAGCAGTCCCACAGGGGGTAAAACTGAAGCTTTCTTT | CASSPTGGKTEAFF | TRBV28 | once | TRBJ1-1 | TRBD1
TGTGCCAGCAGCTTAGTAAGGGGAAGTACAGATACGCAGTATTTT | CASSLVRGSTDTQYF | TRBV7-9 | once | TRBJ2-3 | -
TGTGCCACCGGTGGGGGGGCCGGGACCCAGTACTTC | CATGGGAGTQYF | TRBV6-1 | - | TRBJ2-5 | -
TGTGCCAGCAGCAAAGGGTCAGGGAGACCCTACGAGCAGTACTTC | CASSKGSGRPYEQYF | TRBV21-1 | - | TRBJ2-7 | -
TGCGCCAGCAGCTTCTATCCTGACCGACTAGCGGGAGGGCCACTCCGAGTCGAGCAGTACTTC | CASSFYPDRLAGGPLRVEQYF | TRBV5-1 | - | TRBJ2-7 | TRBD2
TGTGCCAGCAGTGACAACACAGGGGAGCCCTACGAGCAGTACTTC | CASSDNTGEPYEQYF | TRBV6-1 | - | TRBJ2-7 | TRBD1
TGTGCCAGCTCACCACTCTCTAGCGGTTCGAACACCGGGGAGCTGTTTTTT | CASSPLSSGSNTGELFF | TRBV18 | once | TRBJ2-2 | TRBD2
TGTGCCAGCAGCTTCTTGAACACTGAAGCTTTCTTT | CASSFLNTEAFF | TRBV7-2 | - | TRBJ1-1 | -
TGTGCCAGCAGTGACCTTTTCACCGCAACTAATGAAAAACTGTTTTTT | CASSDLFTATNEKLFF | TRBV6-1 | - | TRBJ1-4 | -
TGTGCCAGCAGCGTAGAGCGTCAGCGCACAGATACGCAGTATTTT | CASSVERQRTDTQYF | TRBV9 | - | TRBJ2-3 | -
TGTGCCAGCAGTAGGGGAAACACCATATATTTT | CASSRGNTIYF | TRBV28 | - | TRBJ1-3 | -
TGCGCCAGCAGCCGAGCGGAGTCCTACAATGAGCAGTTCTTC | CASSRAESYNEQFF | TRBV5-1 | - | TRBJ2-1 | -
TGTGCCAGTAGTGGTGGGGGGGTGTCCGAGACCCAGTACTTC | CASSGGGVSETQYF | TRBV19 | - | TRBJ2-5 | TRBD2
TGTGCCAGCAGTCCCCGTGCGGGGAAGAATAATGAGCAGTTCTTC | CASSPRAGKNNEQFF | TRBV28 | - | TRBJ2-1 | -
TGCGCCAGCAGCTCTAGGGACACCGGGGAGCTGTTTTTT | CASSSRDTGELFF | TRBV5-1 | - | TRBJ2-2 | -
TGTGCCAGCTCACAATCATTGGGTATGCCAGATACGCAGTATTTT | CASSQSLGMPDTQYF | TRBV18 | - | TRBJ2-3 | -
TGTGCCAGCAGCCCCGGGACAGGGAGGACCTACGAGCAGTACTTC | CASSPGTGRTYEQYF | TRBV2 | - | TRBJ2-7 | TRBD1
TGCGCCAGCAGCTTGGCGGGGTTTGCAGATACGCAGTATTTT | CASSLAGFADTQYF | TRBV5-1 | - | TRBJ2-3 | -
TGTGCCATCAGGGGACAGGGGATCGGAGAGACCCAGTACTTC | CAIRGQGIGETQYF | TRBV10-3 | - | TRBJ2-5 | TRBD1
TGTGCCAGCTCAAGCAGGACAGGGGGAACCTACGAGCAGTACTTC | CASSSRTGGTYEQYF | TRBV18 | - | TRBJ2-7 | TRBD1
TGTGCTAGTGGTACGGGACTACGGGCTCTGGGTGAAGCTTTCTTT | CASGTGLRALGEAFF | TRBV12-5 | - | TRBJ1-1 | -
TGCGCCAGCAGCGAAGTTACAGGGGCGGCCGGGGAGCTGTTTTTT | CASSEVTGAAGELFF | TRBV5-1 | - | TRBJ2-2 | TRBD1
TGTGCCAGCAATAGGGCGGTAGGTCAGCCCCAGCATTTT | CASNRAVGQPQHF | TRBV6-1 | - | TRBJ1-5 | -